The 25 T cell receptor beta chains reported below all come from one sample, sequenced in a study of shared clonotypes between healthy human individuals. The table came from immunoSEQ multiplex PCR; TCRdb's copy has only in-frame clones and leaves some out. Of 2 million to 3 million clones listed, just over 90% are singletons. Material for sequencing was naive CD4+ T cells sorted from blood. The subset here: CD45RA+ positively selected. These receptor sequences come from a man younger than 35 in good health.

The chain couples TRBV7-2 to TRBJ1-2; TRBD1 matches at 9 bases. Looked up from germline, CDR1 is SGHTA and CDR2 is FQGNSA. V shed 5 bases, J shed 8 bases, and the junction held 9 bases outside the gene matches. There are 14 residues in the CDR3. Here the CDR3 reads CASSNTGTGKGYTF. DNA of the CDR3: TGTGCCAGCAGCAATACCGGGACAGGGAAGGGCTACACCTTC.

The chain recombines TRBV9 with TRBJ1-6, with unresolved D. The length of the CDR3 is 20 residues. Trimming removed 4 bases from V and 2 bases from J, with 25 bases in between. The germline CDR1 and CDR2 sequences are SGDLS and YYNGEE. In DNA, the CDR3 is TGTGCCAGCAGCCCAGACCCTTTCCGGGGTACGCTCGCCTATAATTCACCCCTCCACTTT. Translating it yields CASSPDPFRGTLAYNSPLHF. Supplemented by reference TRBV9 and TRBJ1-6, the full variable domain reads DSGVTQTPKHLITATGQRVTLRCSPRSGDLSVYWYQQSLDQGLQFLIQYYNGEERAKGNILERFSAQQFPDLHSELNLSSLELGDSALYFCASSPDPFRGTLAYNSPLHFGNGTRLTVT.

The J gene is TRBJ1-5, the V gene TRBV19; 9 nucleotides agree with TRBD1. The CDR3 consists of 15 residues. Trimming at V came to 6 bases and at J to 6 bases, leaving 9 bases not matched to a gene. Per the germline V gene, CDR1 is LNHDA and CDR2 is SQIVND (reference sequence). CDR3 bases: TGTGCCAGTAGCCTAACAGGGGGCACCAGTCAGCCCCAGCATTTT. Protein sequence: CASSLTGGTSQPQHF.

The sample holds a few counts of this clone. The CDR3 spells CASSSQGLGDTEAFF. The CDR3, as DNA: TGTGCCAGCAGTAGTCAGGGTTTAGGGGACACTGAAGCTTTCTTT. The chain links TRBV6-5 to TRBJ1-1, with D maybe TRBD1 (5 bases). CDR1 MNHEY and CDR2 SVGAGI come from the germline V gene. V gave up 5 bases and J gave up 3 bases, with 16 bases separating them. The CDR3 is 15 amino acids.

The chain links TRBV5-1 to TRBJ2-1; 8 positions match TRBD1. The V gene end was trimmed by 4 bases and the J gene end by 9 bases; junction bases not matched to a gene: 6. Per germline, CDR1 SGHRS and CDR2 YFSETQ. The CDR3 length is 13 residues. CDR3 coding DNA: TGCGCCAGCAGCGCGACAGGGGTAGGTGAGCAGTTCTTC. Residues: CASSATGVGEQFF.

As DNA, the CDR3 is TGTGCCAGCAGCACGACAGGGGCCCTCTACGAGCAGTACTTC. Its protein product is CASSTTGALYEQYF. The chain is built from TRBV21-1 and TRBJ2-7; no check of the table's D call, TRBD1, against the DNA was made. TRBV21-1 is noted as a pseudogene. This CDR3 contains 14 residues.

The chain uses TRBV4-1 and TRBJ2-3; D uncertain. This CDR3 has 14 residues. Germline CDR1 MGHRA, CDR2 YSYEKL. V lost 7 bases and J lost 0, with 11 bases in between. The CDR3 sequence is CASNPLHSTDTQYF. The CDR3, as DNA: TGCGCCAGCAACCCATTACATAGCACAGATACGCAGTATTTT.

The chain links TRBV28 to TRBJ1-4; TRBD1 matches at 12 bases. Germline CDR1 is MDHEN and CDR2 is SYDVKM. This CDR3 contains 15 residues. The J segment lost 6 bases and the V segment lost 4 bases, leaving 3 bases of the junction unmatched. The CDR3: CASSSRDRGHEKLFF. The CDR3 DNA is TGTGCCAGCAGTTCCCGGGACAGGGGGCATGAAAAACTGTTTTTT.

V is TRBV18 and J is TRBJ1-2; 10 bases agree with TRBD1. CDR1 is KGHSH and CDR2 is LQKENI in the germline V gene. The V gene end was trimmed by 2 bases and the J gene end by 4 bases; junction bases not matched to a gene: 7. CDR3 length equals 16 residues. The CDR3 DNA reads TGTGCCAGCTCACCAGTAGGACAGGGGGAGACCTATGGCTACACCTTC. It yields the protein CASSPVGQGETYGYTF.

The CDR3 DNA follows: TGTGCCAGCAGGGGGGCGAACACCGGGGAGCTGTTTTTT. This sequence encodes CASRGANTGELFF. V and J are TRBV14 and TRBJ2-2, with D perhaps TRBD1 or TRBD2 (5 bases each). V lost 6 bases, J lost 0 bases, and 5 bases lay in between. Germline CDR1 SGHDN, CDR2 FVKESK. This CDR3 spans 13 amino acids.

The CDR3 sequence: CASSLPGQNYGYTF. DNA of the CDR3: TGTGCCAGCAGTCTACCGGGACAGAACTATGGCTACACCTTC. The J gene is TRBJ1-2, the V gene TRBV27; 7 positions agree with TRBD1. The V gene's germline CDR1 is MNHEY and CDR2 SMNVEV (reference sequence). The CDR3 loop spans 14 amino acids. With V trimmed by 5 bases and J by 2 bases, 5 bases remained unmatched.

This clone was seen just once. The V gene is TRBV28, the J gene TRBJ2-1; no clear D gene. Trimming took 2 bases from V and 6 from J, leaving 8 bases between them. Germline V lookup: CDR1 MDHEN, CDR2 SYDVKM. The CDR3 totals 13 residues. CDR3 in DNA: TGTGCCAGCAGTTTAAGTCATCCCAATGAGCAGTTCTTC. Translated: CASSLSHPNEQFF.

The chain employs TRBV5-1 and TRBJ2-5; 9 bases are a match to TRBD1. The CDR3 covers 14 residues. V was pared by 7 bases and J by 4 bases, with 8 bases of the junction left unmatched. The germline V gene has CDR1 SGHRS and CDR2 YFSETQ. The CDR3 here is CASQRTGGLETQYF. DNA of the CDR3: TGCGCCAGCCAACGAACAGGGGGCTTAGAGACCCAGTACTTC.

This sequence joins TRBV19 and TRBJ2-2; 8 nucleotides align to TRBD1. Germline V gene data show CDR1 as LNHDA and CDR2 as SQIVND (reference sequence). The V segment lost 8 bases and the J segment 2 bases; nucleotides outside the gene matches: 4. There are 14 residues in the CDR3. The CDR3 loop reads CASQTGANTGELFF. The CDR3 bases are TGTGCCAGTCAGACAGGGGCCAACACCGGGGAGCTGTTTTTT.

The rearrangement links TRBV29-1 to TRBJ2-5; tentative D call: TRBD2 (6 bases). CDR1 and CDR2 (germline): SQVTM, ANQGSEA. V lost 0 bases, J lost 5 bases, and 25 bases lay in between. The length of the CDR3 is 18 residues. This CDR3 reads CSVEESRFRDSHLETQYF. CDR3 nucleotides: TGCAGCGTTGAAGAAAGTCGGTTTAGGGACTCCCATTTGGAGACCCAGTACTTC.

The chain has TRBV7-2 and TRBJ2-1, with D tentatively TRBD2 (6 bases). CDR1 and CDR2 from the germline V gene are SGHTA and FQGNSA. V was pared by 5 bases and J by 5 bases, with 13 bases between. There are 14 residues in the CDR3. The CDR3 nucleotides read TGTGCCAGCAGCCCGGACGGCGGGAACAATGAGCAGTTCTTC. Protein sequence: CASSPDGGNNEQFF.

This chain connects TRBV11-2 to TRBJ1-1; no reliable D call. V lost 0 bases and J lost 1, with 9 bases in between. Germline V lookup: CDR1 SGHAT, CDR2 FQNNGV. The CDR3 sequence is 15 residues long. The CDR3 sequence: CASSLELTANTEAFF. In DNA form, the CDR3 reads TGTGCCAGCAGCTTAGAGTTAACAGCGAACACTGAAGCTTTCTTT.

This clone was counted only a few times. This sample includes further DNA sequences coding for the same CDR3. This chain connects TRBV30 to TRBJ2-1; D unresolved. Germline V CDR1 and CDR2: GTSNPN, SVGIG (reference sequence). V was shortened by 0 bases and J by 7 bases, with 4 bases between the two germline ends. This CDR3 comprises 11 residues. The CDR3: CAWSVGNEQFF. CDR3 nucleotide sequence: TGTGCCTGGAGTGTGGGTAATGAGCAGTTCTTC.

This sequence joins TRBV6-1 and TRBJ1-6, with D possibly matching TRBD1 (6 bases). Looked up from germline, CDR1 is MNHNS and CDR2 is SASEGT. The germline V and J ends were trimmed by 4 bases and 7 bases, with 17 bases remaining between them. CDR3 length equals 16 residues. CDR3 nucleotide sequence: TGTGCCAGCAGTGGACTATCAGGGGCAGTCAATTCACCCCTCCACTTT. It specifies CASSGLSGAVNSPLHF.

The chain uses TRBV30 and TRBJ2-5, with unresolved D. This CDR3 contains 13 residues. V shed 0 bases and J shed 5 bases, with 10 bases lying between them. Germline V gene lookup returns CDR1 GTSNPN and CDR2 SVGIG (reference sequence). CDR3 nucleotides: TGTGCCTGGAGTGTACAGAAGTCTGAGACCCAGTACTTC. Translating gives CAWSVQKSETQYF.

This clone was detected a few times. The chain carries TRBV2 and TRBJ1-4; D is unresolved. Looked up from germline, CDR1 is SNHLY and CDR2 is FYNNEI. V was clipped by 6 bases and J by 12 bases, with 14 bases between them. The CDR3 is 12 amino acids. The DNA of the CDR3 is TGTGCCAGCAGGGGAATTATCTGGGAACTGTTTTTT. Amino acids: CASRGIIWELFF.

This sequence joins TRBV30 and TRBJ2-3, with D tentatively TRBD2 (5 bases). V was trimmed by 3 bases and J by 3 bases, leaving 7 bases between them. CDR1 and CDR2 from the germline V gene are GTSNPN and SVGIG (reference sequence). The CDR3 runs to 12 residues. CDR3 sequence (DNA): TGTGCCTGGAGGAGGGTTACAGATACGCAGTATTTT. Protein sequence: CAWRRVTDTQYF.

V and J are TRBV9 and TRBJ2-7, with TRBD1 matching 10 bases. Germline CDR1 is SGDLS and CDR2 is YYNGEE. The junction had 9 bases not matched to a gene; V was cut back by 2 bases and J by 7 bases. This CDR3 contains 15 residues. In DNA form, the CDR3 reads TGTGCCAGCAGCGTCGGGGGGACAGGGGTGAGGGAGCAGTACTTC. Protein sequence: CASSVGGTGVREQYF.

V gene TRBV5-4 combines with J gene TRBJ2-3, with 7 bases matching TRBD2. Germline trimming cut 3 bases from V and 0 bases from J; bases unmatched to any gene: 4. The CDR3 is made up of 15 amino acids. Looked up from germline, CDR1 is SGHNT and CDR2 is YYREEE (reference sequence). The CDR3 sequence: CASSSGLPSTDTQYF. The CDR3 DNA is TGTGCCAGCAGCTCGGGACTACCGAGCACAGATACGCAGTATTTT.

The chain recombines TRBV7-6 with TRBJ2-2; TRBD1 matches 10 bases. In germline, CDR1 is SGHVS, CDR2 FNYEAQ. Unmatched junction bases numbered 5, after V lost 5 bases and J lost 5 bases. The CDR3 consists of 15 residues. As DNA, the CDR3 is TGTGCCAGCAGCCTCCGGACAGGGGGGACCGGGGAGCTGTTTTTT. Its protein product is CASSLRTGGTGELFF.